Each of the 28 T cell receptor beta chains below was sequenced from the same sample in a study of CD8+ T cells in alopecia areata. Extracted from the samples, RNA was reverse transcribed into cDNA to serve as the sequencing template. TCRdb's table, derived via immunoSEQ multiplex PCR, lists solely in-frame clones and lacks some. The profile shows 200,000 to 250,000 clones, less than 80% of them singletons. Material: CD4+ T cells sorted from blood, obtained at week 0. Every receptor here comes from a human donor with alopecia areata.

V usage is TRBV5-1 and J usage is TRBJ2-3; D unresolved. Germline CDR1 is SGHRS and CDR2 is YFSETQ. This CDR3 comprises 12 residues. V lost 5 bases and J lost 2, with 6 bases in between. The DNA for the CDR3 is TGCGCCAGCAGTGAGAACACAGATACGCAGTATTTT. Residues: CASSENTDTQYF.

The rearrangement joins TRBV5-1 to TRBJ1-4; 9 nucleotides line up with TRBD1. J gave up 8 bases and V 5 bases, and 7 bases lay outside the gene matches. The germline V gene encodes CDR1 SGHRS and CDR2 YFSETQ. The CDR3 has 14 residues. The CDR3 bases are TGCGCCAGCAGGTCCGGGACAGGGAAAGAAAAACTGTTTTTT. Protein: CASRSGTGKEKLFF.

This clone was counted a few times. V is TRBV29-1 and J is TRBJ1-4, with TRBD1 as a possible D gene (6 bases). The germline gives CDR1 SQVTM, CDR2 ANQGSEA. V lost 6 bases to trimming and J lost 3 bases, with 8 bases between them. The CDR3 has 12 amino acids. CDR3 nucleotide sequence: TGCAGCGTGGGACATTCTAATGAAAAACTGTTTTTT. Its protein product is CSVGHSNEKLFF.

The J gene is TRBJ1-1, the V gene TRBV11-1, with D uncertain. Germline assignment: CDR1 SGHAT and CDR2 FQDESV (reference sequence). The CDR3 loop spans 12 amino acids. Trimming took 2 bases from V and 6 from J, leaving 7 bases between them. The CDR3 DNA follows: TGTGCCAGCAGCTTATGGAGGGCTGAAGCTTTCTTT. It is translated as CASSLWRAEAFF. The variable domain in full, completed from reference TRBV11-1 and TRBJ1-1, reads EAEVAQSPRYKITEKSQAVAFWCDPISGHATLYWYRQILGQGPELLVQFQDESVVDDSQLPKDRFSAERLKGVDSTLKIQPAELGDSAMYLCASSLWRAEAFFGQGTRLTVV.

The chain couples TRBV10-3 to TRBJ1-2; D gene uncertain. Germline values: CDR1 ENHRY, CDR2 SYGVKD. Trimming pared 0 bases from V and 4 bases from J, leaving 18 bases between. The CDR3 is made up of 17 amino acids. The CDR3: CAISESYAYSSSYGYTF. The CDR3 nucleotides are TGTGCCATCAGTGAGTCGTACGCGTACAGTTCCTCCTATGGCTACACCTTC.

This sequence joins TRBV7-2 and TRBJ1-5, with 8 bases lining up with TRBD1. The CDR3 is 16 amino acids. Trimming at V came to 1 base and at J to 6 bases, leaving 8 bases not matched to a gene. The germline CDR1 and CDR2 sequences are SGHTA and FQGNSA. The CDR3 nucleotides are TGTGCCAGCAGCTTAGAAGGGACAGGCTTAGGTCAGCCCCAGCATTTT. Translating gives CASSLEGTGLGQPQHF. The full variable domain, completed using reference TRBV7-2 and TRBJ1-5, is GAGVSQSPSNKVTEKGKDVELRCDPISGHTALYWYRQSLGQGLEFLIYFQGNSAPDKSGLPSDRFSAERTGGSVSTLTIQRTQQEDSAVYLCASSLEGTGLGQPQHFGDGTRLSIL.

The chain employs TRBV9 and TRBJ1-4; 10 nucleotides agree with TRBD1. This CDR3 region has 16 residues. With 0 bases clipped from V and 7 bases from J, the junction kept 6 bases outside the gene matches. Per the germline V gene, CDR1 is SGDLS and CDR2 is YYNGEE. The CDR3 DNA follows: TGTGCCAGCAGCGTAGACCCGGGACAGGGGCGTGAAAAACTGTTTTTT. It translates to CASSVDPGQGREKLFF.

This chain uses TRBV11-1 with TRBJ1-2; 8 bases are a match to TRBD1. The junction had 7 bases not matched to a gene; V was cut back by 5 bases and J by 8 bases. CDR1 is SGHAT and CDR2 is FQDESV in the germline V gene (reference sequence). This CDR3 spans 13 amino acids. The CDR3 loop reads CASSPGQGGGYTF. The CDR3 coding sequence is TGTGCCAGCAGCCCCGGACAGGGCGGCGGCTACACCTTC.

The chain has TRBV7-2 and TRBJ2-7; either TRBD1 or TRBD2 may fit D (5 bases each). Trimming shortened V by 5 bases and J by 4 bases, and 18 bases separated the two germline ends. Germline CDR1 reads SGHTA; CDR2 reads FQGNSA. This CDR3 is built from 15 residues. CDR3 nucleotide sequence: TGTGCCAGCAGCCTGACGAGGGGACCTCGTTACGAGCAGTACTTC. Translation gives CASSLTRGPRYEQYF.

V is TRBV2 and J is TRBJ1-5; a weak D match, TRBD1 (5 bases). This CDR3 has 14 residues. Germline V gives CDR1 SNHLY, CDR2 FYNNEI. Trimming took 5 bases from V and 7 from J, leaving 15 bases between them. In nucleotides, the CDR3 is TGTGCCAGCAGTTCCCTGGGGGGGGAACAGCCCCAGCATTTT. The encoded protein is CASSSLGGEQPQHF. The whole variable domain, remainder taken from reference TRBV2 and TRBJ1-5, is EPEVTQTPSHQVTQMGQEVILRCVPISNHLYFYWYRQILGQKVEFLVSFYNNEISEKSEIFDDQFSVERPDGSNFTLKIRSTKLEDSAMYFCASSSLGGEQPQHFGDGTRLSIL.

This chain joins TRBV29-1 and TRBJ2-5; TRBD1 agrees at 9 bases. The V gene's germline CDR1 is SQVTM and CDR2 ANQGSEA. J lost 4 bases, V lost 5 bases, and 8 bases had no gene match. The CDR3 consists of 14 residues. The CDR3 here is CSVLRTGAIETQYF. CDR3 DNA: TGCAGCGTTCTCAGGACAGGGGCGATAGAGACCCAGTACTTC.

The DNA of the CDR3 is TGTGCCTGGAGTGGGACAGCTAGCAGCGCGCAGTATTTT. It translates to CAWSGTASSAQYF. The chain carries TRBV30 and TRBJ2-3, with D possibly being TRBD1 (6 bases). Trimming cost V 1 base and J 10 bases, with 15 bases left between them. This CDR3 has 13 residues. Per germline, CDR1 GTSNPN and CDR2 SVGIG (reference sequence).

This clone has only a few counts. The rearrangement uses TRBV29-1 and TRBJ1-1; D unclear. Germline values: CDR1 SQVTM, CDR2 ANQGSEA. V lost 7 bases, J lost 2 bases, and 11 bases lay in between. CDR3 length: 12 residues. The CDR3 loop reads CSAGPLNTEAFF. Here the CDR3 DNA reads TGCAGCGCCGGGCCCCTTAACACTGAAGCTTTCTTT. Based on the CDR3 plus reference TRBV29-1 and TRBJ1-1, the full variable domain is SAVISQKPSRDICQRGTSLTIQCQVDSQVTMMFWYRQQPGQSLTLIATANQGSEATYESGFVIDKFPISRPNLTFSTLTVSNMSPEDSSIYLCSAGPLNTEAFFGQGTRLTVV.

The gene calls are TRBV9 and TRBJ2-2; 7 nucleotides align to TRBD1. J lost 1 base, V lost 1 base, and 10 bases had no gene match. The V gene's germline CDR1 is SGDLS and CDR2 YYNGEE. This CDR3 is built from 18 residues. For the CDR3, the DNA is TGTGCCAGCAGCGTAAGTCGGGACAGACACCGGAACACCGGGGAGCTGTTTTTT. Translation: CASSVSRDRHRNTGELFF.

This chain links TRBV4-1 with TRBJ2-1, with 10 positions matching TRBD1. CDR3 size: 15 residues. V dropped 0 bases and J dropped 8; count of bases not matched to a gene: 4. Germline lookup yields CDR1 MGHRA and CDR2 YSYEKL. This CDR3 is CASSQEGTGVDEQFF. The CDR3 coding sequence is TGCGCCAGCAGCCAAGAGGGGACAGGGGTTGATGAGCAGTTCTTC.

At least ten counts were recorded for this clone. The chain joins TRBV7-9 to TRBJ1-3; no firm D call. The V end lost 2 bases, the J end lost 8 bases, and 10 bases lay between the germline ends. The germline V gene encodes CDR1 SEHNR and CDR2 FQNEAQ (reference sequence). The CDR3 runs 13 residues. The CDR3 spells CASSLRAEHTIYF. CDR3 sequence (DNA): TGTGCCAGCAGCTTAAGGGCCGAGCACACCATATATTTT.

V is TRBV19 and J is TRBJ1-2, with no clear D. V was shortened by 5 bases and J by 2 bases, with 12 bases between the two germline ends. CDR1 and CDR2 from the germline V gene are LNHDA and SQIVND (reference sequence). The CDR3 loop spans 14 amino acids. DNA for the CDR3: TGTGCCAGTAGTTATGTGGCCATGAACTATGGCTACACCTTC. Encoded protein: CASSYVAMNYGYTF.

The genes are TRBV6-5 and TRBJ2-5, with 7 bases matching TRBD2. From germline, CDR1 is MNHEY and CDR2 SVGAGI. The CDR3 loop spans 15 amino acids. V lost 6 bases, J lost 4 bases, and 11 bases stayed unmatched. The CDR3 loop is CASRGDWGGVETQYF. The CDR3 bases are TGTGCCAGCAGGGGGGACTGGGGGGGAGTAGAGACCCAGTACTTC.

This rearrangement joins TRBV2 to TRBJ2-1; the D gene could be TRBD1 or TRBD2 (6 bases each). The CDR3 consists of 13 residues. The germline V and J ends were trimmed by 10 bases and 9 bases, with 19 bases remaining between them. Germline V gives CDR1 SNHLY, CDR2 FYNNEI. DNA of the CDR3: TGTGCCACCCTGGGGGGCCGGTTTTCTGAGCAGTTCTTC. Its protein is CATLGGRFSEQFF.

The chain has TRBV5-1 and TRBJ2-7, with TRBD2 matching 7 bases. This CDR3 contains 15 residues. After removal of 4 bases from V and 2 bases from J, the junction contained 9 bases not matched to a gene. Germline V gene sequence: CDR1 SGHRS, CDR2 YFSETQ. The CDR3 bases are TGCGCCAGCAGCCAATTCGGACTAGGCGCCTACGAGCAGTACTTC. Protein: CASSQFGLGAYEQYF.

The chain combines TRBV7-6 with TRBJ1-4; 9 bases match TRBD1. There are 16 residues in the CDR3. Trimming removed 6 bases from V and 4 bases from J; junction bases left unmatched: 9. Germline assignment: CDR1 SGHVS and CDR2 FNYEAQ. The CDR3 loop reads CASSAGTGLSNEKLFF. The DNA of the CDR3 is TGTGCCAGCAGTGCCGGGACAGGGTTGAGTAATGAAAAACTGTTTTTT.

The CDR3 nucleotides are TGCAGCGTCAAAAGGCGGCTAGCAACGGCAGATACGCAGTATTTT. Translated: CSVKRRLATADTQYF. The V gene is TRBV29-1, the J gene TRBJ2-3, with a weak D call TRBD2 (5 bases). This CDR3 is built from 15 residues. Deletions cut 6 bases from V and 4 bases from J, with 20 bases between. Per germline, CDR1 SQVTM and CDR2 ANQGSEA.

The chain uses TRBV27 and TRBJ2-1; D might be TRBD1 (6 bases). Germline V lookup: CDR1 MNHEY, CDR2 SMNVEV (reference sequence). This CDR3 is built from 15 residues. The ends were cut back, 7 bases at V and 8 bases at J, with 21 bases in the middle. The CDR3 loop is CASTPPHRVKDEQFF. The CDR3 region has the DNA TGTGCCAGCACCCCACCCCACAGGGTTAAGGATGAGCAGTTCTTC.

The chain uses TRBV25-1 and TRBJ2-6; D assignment may be TRBD1 or TRBD2 (6 bases each). The CDR3 loop spans 15 amino acids. Trimming pared 3 bases from V and 3 bases from J, leaving 9 bases between. Looked up from germline, CDR1 is MGHDK and CDR2 is SYGVNS. Here the CDR3 reads CASSEGGRGANVLTF. The CDR3 DNA reads as TGTGCCAGCAGTGAGGGGGGCCGTGGGGCCAACGTCCTGACTTTC.

The J gene is TRBJ1-1, the V gene TRBV18; 7 nucleotides line up with TRBD1. This CDR3 is 14 amino acids long. The germline CDR1 and CDR2 sequences are KGHSH and LQKENI. The ends lost 5 bases at V and 6 bases at J; junction bases unmatched: 9. The CDR3 here is CASSSTDRFSEAFF. The DNA of the CDR3 is TGTGCCAGCTCATCCACGGACAGGTTCTCTGAAGCTTTCTTT.

With regard to this clone: Other DNA sequences in the sample encode the same CDR3. The rearrangement uses TRBV9 and TRBJ2-2; D ambiguous. Trimming removed 0 bases at V and 2 bases at J, with 2 bases between. From germline, CDR1 is SGDLS and CDR2 YYNGEE. CDR3 length: 13 amino acids. CDR3 sequence reads: CASSVGNTGELFF. The DNA of the CDR3 is TGTGCCAGCAGCGTAGGCAACACCGGGGAGCTGTTTTTT.

The rearrangement joins TRBV5-6 to TRBJ2-5, with TRBD2 matching 11 bases. This CDR3 is 16 amino acids long. The junction had 6 bases not matched to a gene; V was cut back by 0 bases and J by 5 bases. Germline assignment: CDR1 SGHDT and CDR2 YYEEEE. DNA of the CDR3: TGTGCCAGCAGCTTGGAGGCTAGCGGGGGGATGGAGACCCAGTACTTC. Translated: CASSLEASGGMETQYF.

This clone was counted once. The J gene is TRBJ2-2, the V gene TRBV27, with D perhaps matching TRBD2 (6 bases). Trimming pared 6 bases from V and 3 bases from J, leaving 14 bases between. The CDR3 runs to 15 residues. Germline-derived CDR1 and CDR2 are MNHEY and SMNVEV (reference sequence). The CDR3 coding sequence is TGTGCCAGCAGGAGGGCGGGGAGCTACACCGGGGAGCTGTTTTTT. Protein product: CASRRAGSYTGELFF.